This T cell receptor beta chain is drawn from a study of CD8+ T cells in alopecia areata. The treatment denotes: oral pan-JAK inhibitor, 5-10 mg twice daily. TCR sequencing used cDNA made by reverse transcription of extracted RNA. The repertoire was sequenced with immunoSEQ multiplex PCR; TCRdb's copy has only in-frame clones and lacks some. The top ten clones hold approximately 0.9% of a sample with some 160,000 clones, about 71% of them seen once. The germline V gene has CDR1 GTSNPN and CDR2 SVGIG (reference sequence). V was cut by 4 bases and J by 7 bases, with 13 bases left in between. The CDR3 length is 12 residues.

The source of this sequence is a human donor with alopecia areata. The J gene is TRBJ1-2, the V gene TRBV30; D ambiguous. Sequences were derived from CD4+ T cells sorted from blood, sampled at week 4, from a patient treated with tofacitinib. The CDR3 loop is CAWTRTEAGYTF. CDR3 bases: TGTGCCTGGACTCGGACGGAGGCTGGCTACACCTTC.